The present entry profiles one T cell receptor beta chain with its context. This clonotype was detected only a few times. This receptor's antigen is unknown. No base quality values were provided; no much bigger clone lies one nucleotide off. This sample stems from a study of T-cell reconstitution after alpha-beta-depleted transplantation in children (TCRdb year 2016). The study in broad terms: Using TCR repertoire profiling, the study quantitatively followed how T-cell immune reconstitution unfolded in children after TCRalphabeta/CD19-depleted allogeneic hematopoietic cell transplantation.

Receptor libraries were prepared by PCR. These reads were obtained on an Illumina HiSeq 2500. TCR library preparation used molecular barcoding, with unique molecular identifiers applied to normalize quantification of the TCRbeta repertoire. TCRdb cleaned the public reads at Q25 with fastp, built clones with MiXCR and kept in-frame beta chains. Under each unique CDR3 protein, matching rows form one entry showing the most common genes and DNA. The sample data list about 540,000 distinct CDR3 sequences, and 18% of these were observed just once. Jointly, the top ten make up roughly 3.3% of the sample. According to the germline V gene, CDR1 reads SGHRS and CDR2 reads YFSETQ. Trimming removed 5 bases from V and 4 bases from J, leaving 10 bases between the germline ends. The CDR3 spans 12 residues, from the cysteine through the phenylalanine. The CDR3 DNA has 36 bases and is translated from base 1.

This TCR was recovered from a human donor who donated a stem cell graft to a child with acute lymphoblastic leukemia. This specimen was PBMCs from the stem cell graft donor, taken from the stem cell graft. The chain is made from TRBV5-1 and TRBJ2-7; no confident D gene assignment can be made. The CDR3: CASRPGWYEQYF. The DNA is as follows: TGCGCCAGCAGACCCGGATGGTACGAGCAGTACTTC.